The 32 T cell receptor beta chains presented below share a single source sample, sequenced in a study of T cell responses to AZD1222 COVID-19 vaccine. Clones were read by immunoSEQ multiplex PCR, and TCRdb kept only the in-frame ones, dropping some. The sample includes under 130,000 clones, around 76% seen only once; the top ten take around 5.1%. This sample comprised peripheral blood, obtained on day 0 of AZD1222 vaccination. These receptors all come from an adult in good health.

The chain uses TRBV12-5 and TRBJ1-5; TRBD1 is a possible D gene (5 bases). Germline V gene data show CDR1 as LGHNT and CDR2 as FRNRAP. V lost 9 bases and J lost 7, with 16 bases in between. This CDR3 is built from 13 residues. The CDR3 nucleotides read TGTGCTAGCACCACGGGGGGTTGGCAGCCCCAGCATTTT. The encoded protein is CASTTGGWQPQHF.

The rearrangement uses TRBV4-2 and TRBJ2-7, with 12 positions matching TRBD2. The CDR3 covers 15 residues. Per the germline V gene, CDR1 is LGHNA and CDR2 is YNFKEQ. Trimming removed 3 bases from V and 5 bases from J; junction bases left unmatched: 5. The CDR3 nucleotides read TGTGCCAGCAGCCAGGCTAGCGGGGGGGCAAACGAGCAGTACTTC. Translated, it gives CASSQASGGANEQYF.

This rearrangement joins TRBV20-1 to TRBJ1-1, with D tentatively TRBD1 (5 bases). CDR1 is DFQATT and CDR2 is SNEGSKA in the germline V gene (reference sequence). The CDR3 is made up of 11 amino acids. Deletions cut 3 bases from V and 11 bases from J, with 13 bases between. The CDR3 DNA sequence: TGCAGTGCTAGGATCGAGGGGAGGGCTTTCTTT. The encoded protein is CSARIEGRAFF.

This clone has a single count. The genes are TRBV19 and TRBJ1-4; D remains ambiguous. The CDR3 runs 15 residues. V shed 5 bases and J shed 2 bases, with 12 bases lying between them. Germline V gene data show CDR1 as LNHDA and CDR2 as SQIVND (reference sequence). This chain's CDR3 is CASSRVRLTNEKLFF. Here the CDR3 DNA reads TGTGCCAGTAGTCGGGTCAGACTTACTAATGAAAAACTGTTTTTT. Together with reference TRBV19 and TRBJ1-4, the CDR3 gives the full variable domain: DGGITQSPKYLFRKEGQNVTLSCEQNLNHDAMYWYRQDPGQGLRLIYYSQIVNDFQKGDIAEGYSVSREKKESFPLTVTSAQKNPTAFYLCASSRVRLTNEKLFFGSGTQLSVL.

The chain employs TRBV29-1 and TRBJ2-7, with 9 nucleotides matching TRBD1. The CDR3 extends over 14 amino acids. Germline loops: CDR1 SQVTM, CDR2 ANQGSEA. Trimming removed 6 bases from V and 1 base from J; junction bases left unmatched: 7. CDR3 DNA sequence: TGCAGCGTCCCGGGACAGGGATTGTCCTACGAGCAGTACTTC. Residues: CSVPGQGLSYEQYF.

This sequence joins TRBV7-2 and TRBJ1-2, with D uncertain. The V and J ends lost 1 base and 0 bases respectively, with 3 bases between them. The CDR3 contains 13 residues. The germline CDR1 and CDR2 sequences are SGHTA and FQGNSA. CDR3 protein: CASSLDSNYGYTF. CDR3 bases: TGTGCCAGCAGCTTAGACTCTAACTATGGCTACACCTTC.

This clone appeared once. The chain links TRBV7-6 to TRBJ2-3; weak D call: TRBD2 (6 bases). This CDR3 contains 16 residues. Trimming took off 0 bases at V and 2 bases at J, with 12 bases between the two ends. The germline gives CDR1 SGHVS, CDR2 FNYEAQ. CDR3 residues: CASSLAGTSLTDTQYF. CDR3 in DNA: TGTGCCAGCAGCTTAGCCGGGACTTCACTCACAGATACGCAGTATTTT. Variable domain in full (rest from reference TRBV7-6 and TRBJ2-3): GAGVSQSPRYKVTKRGQDVALRCDPISGHVSLYWYRQALGQGPEFLTYFNYEAQQDKSGLPNDRFSAERPEGSISTLTIQRTEQRDSAMYRCASSLAGTSLTDTQYFGPGTRLTVL.

The genes are TRBV5-1 and TRBJ2-2, with 9 bases lining up with TRBD2. Per germline, CDR1 SGHRS and CDR2 YFSETQ. V was pared by 4 bases and J by 1 base, with 5 bases of the junction left unmatched. The CDR3 extends over 16 amino acids. The CDR3 DNA sequence: TGCGCCAGCAGCGCCCCTAGCGGGGAGAACACCGGGGAGCTGTTTTTT. Amino acids: CASSAPSGENTGELFF.

The CDR3 region is CATSDRTGGTGELFF. The CDR3, as DNA: TGTGCCACCAGTGATCGGACAGGGGGCACCGGGGAGCTGTTTTTT. The rearrangement links TRBV24-1 to TRBJ2-2; TRBD1 agrees at 10 bases. The V gene end was trimmed by 3 bases and the J gene end by 4 bases; junction bases not matched to a gene: 1. This CDR3 comprises 15 residues. CDR1 and CDR2 from the germline V gene are KGHDR and SFDVKD.

The chain has TRBV7-2 and TRBJ1-2, with no clear D. V lost 3 bases, J lost 0 bases, and 14 bases lay in between. Germline V gives CDR1 SGHTA, CDR2 FQGNSA. CDR3 length: 16 amino acids. The CDR3 DNA reads TGTGCCAGCAGCTTGACTTGGAGCGATGCTAACTATGGCTACACCTTC. This gives the protein CASSLTWSDANYGYTF.

The chain combines TRBV27 with TRBJ2-7; no definite D call. The CDR3 runs to 14 residues. The V end lost 3 bases, the J end lost 2 bases, and 11 bases lay between the germline ends. CDR1 is MNHEY and CDR2 is SMNVEV in the germline V gene (reference sequence). CDR3 sequence: CASSLGLSAYEQYF. The CDR3 nucleotides are TGTGCCAGCAGTTTGGGCCTGTCGGCCTACGAGCAGTACTTC.

CDR3 coding DNA: TGTGCCAGCAGCCAAGAGGGGATACTTAAGGGTCAGCCCCAGCATTTT. Encoded protein: CASSQEGILKGQPQHF. The chain links TRBV4-2 to TRBJ1-5, with D unresolved. Trimming took off 0 bases at V and 6 bases at J, with 15 bases between the two ends. The germline V gene has CDR1 LGHNA and CDR2 YNFKEQ. The CDR3 is 16 amino acids.

This rearrangement joins TRBV5-6 to TRBJ1-3; D call uncertain. Germline V gene data show CDR1 as SGHDT and CDR2 as YYEEEE. Trimming took 0 bases from V and 1 from J, leaving 5 bases between them. The CDR3 has 14 amino acids. DNA for the CDR3: TGTGCCAGCAGCTTGGAAGGGTCTGGAAACACCATATATTTT. This codes for CASSLEGSGNTIYF.

The V gene is TRBV6-5, the J gene TRBJ2-5; 10 bases fit TRBD2. From germline, CDR1 is MNHEY and CDR2 SVGAGI. The CDR3 has 15 residues. The J segment lost 5 bases and the V segment lost 5 bases, leaving 8 bases of the junction unmatched. For the CDR3, the DNA is TGTGCCAGCAGTAGACTAGCGGGTTTCCCCGAGACCCAGTACTTC. Translation gives CASSRLAGFPETQYF.

This chain uses TRBV12-5 with TRBJ1-4; no definite D call. This CDR3 is 17 amino acids long. V lost 1 base to trimming and J lost 3 bases, with 15 bases between them. CDR1 and CDR2 from the germline V gene are LGHNT and FRNRAP. CDR3 nucleotide sequence: TGTGCTAGTGGTTTGGAACCCTCCGGCAGACCTAATGAAAAACTGTTTTTT. Its protein is CASGLEPSGRPNEKLFF.

Only a few counts were recorded for this clone. The genes are TRBV15 and TRBJ1-2; D possibly corresponds to TRBD1 (5 bases). Trimming stripped 0 bases from V and 6 bases from J, with 11 bases between. Germline CDR1 and CDR2: LNHNV and YYDKDF (reference sequence). This CDR3 comprises 14 residues. Here the CDR3 reads CATSRDVAGNGYTF. CDR3 coding DNA: TGTGCCACCAGCAGAGATGTGGCAGGGAATGGCTACACCTTC. Complete variable domain (other parts from reference TRBV15 and TRBJ1-2): DAMVIQNPRYQVTQFGKPVTLSCSQTLNHNVMYWYQQKSSQAPKLLFHYYDKDFNNEADTPDNFQSRRPNTSFCFLDIRSPGLGDTAMYLCATSRDVAGNGYTFGSGTRLTVV.

J is TRBJ2-1 and V is TRBV5-1, with 7 bases identical to TRBD1. V shed 6 bases and J 4 bases; nucleotides not matched to a gene: 19. The germline gives CDR1 SGHRS, CDR2 YFSETQ. This CDR3 is built from 18 residues. This CDR3 is CASTPPDFRDREYNEQFF. The CDR3 DNA follows: TGCGCCAGCACCCCACCCGATTTTCGGGACAGAGAATACAATGAGCAGTTCTTC.

The chain has TRBV6-1 and TRBJ1-2; the D gene is possibly TRBD1 (6 bases). Trimming took off 3 bases at V and 5 bases at J, with 10 bases between the two ends. This CDR3 contains 13 residues. The germline V gene encodes CDR1 MNHNS and CDR2 SASEGT. CDR3 nucleotides: TGTGCCAGCAGTGATGACCAGGGGTATGGCTACACCTTC. Translating gives CASSDDQGYGYTF.

The gene calls are TRBV10-2 and TRBJ2-1, with TRBD2 matching over 8 bases. The ends lost 3 bases at V and 8 bases at J; junction bases unmatched: 6. This CDR3 is built from 14 residues. Per the germline V gene, CDR1 is WSHSY and CDR2 is SAAADI. The CDR3 sequence: CASSDRGGDYEQFF. The CDR3 DNA is TGCGCCAGCAGTGACCGGGGGGGCGACTATGAGCAGTTCTTC.

CDR3 sequence: CASSHHGLPGQPQHF. DNA for the CDR3: TGTGCCAGCAGCCACCACGGGCTCCCGGGACAGCCCCAGCATTTT. The V and J genes are TRBV3-1 (or the pseudogene TRBV3-2) and TRBJ1-5, with D unclear. V dropped 3 bases and J dropped 7 bases, with 16 bases sitting between them. Germline lookup yields CDR1 LGHDT and CDR2 YNNKEL (reference sequence). This CDR3 comprises 15 residues.

This rearrangement joins TRBV7-9 to TRBJ1-1; no reliable D call. V was cut by 5 bases and J by 1 base, with 11 bases left in between. CDR1 and CDR2 from the germline V gene are SEHNR and FQNEAQ (reference sequence). The CDR3 sequence is 14 residues long. The CDR3, as DNA: TGTGCCAGCAGCCCCCCCCGAGCGAACACTGAAGCTTTCTTT. It specifies CASSPPRANTEAFF.

J is TRBJ2-1 and V is TRBV6-5, with 8 bases matching TRBD1. The V and J ends lost 2 bases and 7 bases, in that order; junction bases with no gene match: 4. Per the germline V gene, CDR1 is MNHEY and CDR2 is SVGAGI. The CDR3 is 14 amino acids. This CDR3 reads CASSYMDRVNEQFF. CDR3 bases: TGTGCCAGCAGTTACATGGACAGGGTGAATGAGCAGTTCTTC.

The rearrangement joins TRBV6-5 to TRBJ2-5; D not certain. In germline, CDR1 is MNHEY, CDR2 SVGAGI. V gave up 5 bases and J gave up 5 bases, with 6 bases separating them. The CDR3 has 11 amino acids. The CDR3 here is CASSIGETQYF. CDR3 DNA sequence: TGTGCCAGCAGTATCGGTGAGACCCAGTACTTC.

V gene TRBV24-1 combines with J gene TRBJ2-3; D not certain. The germline V gene encodes CDR1 KGHDR and CDR2 SFDVKD. The V end was cut by 10 bases, the J end by 0 bases, with 10 bases between. This CDR3 is built from 13 residues. CDR3 bases: TGTGCCACGTCATTAGGGAGCACAGATACGCAGTATTTT. This gives the protein CATSLGSTDTQYF.

This clone was picked up many times. The chain links TRBV4-3 to TRBJ2-1; D is uncertain. V was pared by 1 base and J by 8 bases, with 12 bases between. The CDR3 totals 14 residues. The germline V gene has CDR1 LGHNA and CDR2 YSLEER. The CDR3 bases are TGCGCCAGCAGCCAAGTAGAAGGCAGGCATGAGCAGTTCTTC. Its protein product is CASSQVEGRHEQFF.

CDR3 protein: CASSENSVRLSYGYTF. The CDR3 DNA reads TGTGCCAGCAGTGAAAATAGTGTCAGACTCTCCTATGGCTACACCTTC. This chain joins TRBV2 and TRBJ1-2; D uncertain. V was cut by 2 bases and J by 4 bases, with 17 bases left in between. CDR3 length: 16 residues. Germline V gene sequence: CDR1 SNHLY, CDR2 FYNNEI.

This clone was seen more than once but under ten times. The rearrangement joins TRBV4-2 to TRBJ1-4, with TRBD1 as a possible D gene (5 bases). This CDR3 is built from 17 residues. V lost 3 bases and J lost 4, with 18 bases in between. Germline V lookup: CDR1 LGHNA, CDR2 YNFKEQ. This chain's CDR3 is CASSQGPQTGLNEKLFF. CDR3 nucleotide sequence: TGTGCCAGCAGCCAGGGCCCTCAGACGGGACTTAATGAAAAACTGTTTTTT.

This rearrangement joins TRBV12-5 to TRBJ1-5; TRBD1 is a possible D gene (6 bases). This CDR3 has 20 residues. In germline, CDR1 is LGHNT, CDR2 FRNRAP. V was trimmed by 0 bases and J by 6 bases, leaving 27 bases between them. As DNA, the CDR3 is TGTGCTAGTGGTTTGGTACTTTGGGCCAGGGGCGCAGGGGCCAGTCAGCCCCAGCATTTT. Residues: CASGLVLWARGAGASQPQHF.

The rearrangement joins TRBV27 to TRBJ2-2; 9 positions match TRBD1. Losses at the gene ends were 6 bases for V and 7 bases for J; bases not matched to a gene: 9. CDR3 size: 15 residues. CDR1 MNHEY and CDR2 SMNVEV come from the germline V gene (reference sequence). The CDR3 coding sequence is TGTGCCAGCAGACCTAGACAGGGGGGCAACGGGGAGCTGTTTTTT. The encoded protein is CASRPRQGGNGELFF.

The chain joins TRBV4-1 to TRBJ2-7; D might be TRBD1 (5 bases). The CDR3 length is 15 residues. From germline, CDR1 is MGHRA and CDR2 YSYEKL. Trimming removed 0 bases at V and 2 bases at J, with 11 bases between. CDR3 in amino acids: CASSQDRQYAYEQYF. The DNA for the CDR3 is TGCGCCAGCAGCCAAGATCGACAGTACGCCTACGAGCAGTACTTC.

This clone was observed a handful of times. J is TRBJ2-3 and V is TRBV4-1; 10 bases match TRBD2. The ends lost 1 base at V and 1 base at J; junction bases unmatched: 5. This CDR3 comprises 17 residues. Germline CDR1 reads MGHRA; CDR2 reads YSYEKL. CDR3 coding DNA: TGCGCCAGCAGCCAAGGTGGAGCGGGGGGGGGCACAGATACGCAGTATTTT. It yields the protein CASSQGGAGGGTDTQYF.

The chain is built from TRBV7-3 and TRBJ2-2; no definite D call. This CDR3 is 17 amino acids long. V lost 5 bases and J 2 bases, leaving 18 bases between the germline ends. Looked up from germline, CDR1 is SGHTA and CDR2 is FQGTGA. Written as DNA, the CDR3 is TGTGCCAGCAGCCTGTCCAAGTCTGTATCAAACACCGGGGAGCTGTTTTTT. It specifies CASSLSKSVSNTGELFF.